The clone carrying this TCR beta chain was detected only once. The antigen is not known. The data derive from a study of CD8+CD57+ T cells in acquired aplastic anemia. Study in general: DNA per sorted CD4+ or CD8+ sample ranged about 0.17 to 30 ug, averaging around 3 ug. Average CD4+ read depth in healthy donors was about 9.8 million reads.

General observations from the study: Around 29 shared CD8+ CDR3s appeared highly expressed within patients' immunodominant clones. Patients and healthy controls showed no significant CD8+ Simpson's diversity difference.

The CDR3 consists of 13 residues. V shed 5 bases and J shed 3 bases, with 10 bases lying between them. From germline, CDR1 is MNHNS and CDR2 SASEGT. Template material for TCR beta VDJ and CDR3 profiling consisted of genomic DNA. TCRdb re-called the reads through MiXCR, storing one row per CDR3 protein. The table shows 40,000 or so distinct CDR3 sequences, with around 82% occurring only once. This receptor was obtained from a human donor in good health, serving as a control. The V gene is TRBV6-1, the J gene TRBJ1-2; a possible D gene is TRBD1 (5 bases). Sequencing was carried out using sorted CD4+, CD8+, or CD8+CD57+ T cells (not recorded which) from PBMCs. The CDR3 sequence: CASSPQVDYGYTF. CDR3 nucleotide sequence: TGTGCCAGCAGTCCACAGGTTGACTATGGCTACACCTTC.